Included here is one TCR beta chain sequence, with context. The antigen is not known. TCRdb reanalysed the RT-PCR reads using MiXCR and keeps one entry per CDR3 protein. The table lists about 780,000 distinct CDR3 sequences, approximately 17% of them singletons. The data were obtained in a study of response to subunit inactivated influenza vaccine. V was clipped by 8 bases and J by 2 bases, with 9 bases between them. Germline V lookup: CDR1 LNHNV, CDR2 YYDKDF (reference sequence). The CDR3 runs to 12 residues. The study, taken as a whole, reports: The authors suggested that every seasonal influenza vaccination recruits few new T cells.

The chain couples TRBV15 to TRBJ1-1; D unclear. This material consisted of PBMCs from blood, taken less than 6 days after vaccination. This clonotype originated in a man aged 50 or older who received an inactivated influenza vaccine. The CDR3 DNA is TGTGCCACCGGACTGGGAAACACTGAAGCTTTCTTT. Amino acids: CATGLGNTEAFF. Looking up the rest from reference TRBV15 and TRBJ1-1 gives the full variable domain: DAMVIQNPRYQVTQFGKPVTLSCSQTLNHNVMYWYQQKSSQAPKLLFHYYDKDFNNEADTPDNFQSRRPNTSFCFLDIRSPGLGDTAMYLCATGLGNTEAFFGQGTRLTVV.